The present T cell receptor beta chain was sequenced within a study of radiation and T cells in renal cell carcinoma. Germline lookup yields CDR1 GTSNPN and CDR2 SVGIG (reference sequence). The junction had 5 bases not matched to a gene; V was cut back by 4 bases and J by 4 bases. This CDR3 region has 13 residues. Details on this clone: Antigen specificity is unknown. The same CDR3 can be traced to other DNA sequences in this sample.

Findings and caveats of the study: Pretreatment tumor biopsies were lacking, so baseline clonotypes are unknown.

Sample time point: baseline pretreatment blood. Treatment: 15 Gy SBRT to primary tumor, nephrectomy 4 weeks later. This table comes from immunoSEQ multiplex PCR, and its TCRdb copy is limited to in-frame clones, with some not included. The sample lists tens of thousands of clones; just under 80% were seen once. This specimen consisted of blood, obtained from a patient whose treatment included radiotherapy and nephrectomy. The genes are TRBV30 and TRBJ1-2; the match to TRBD1 covers 8 bases. The TCR was taken from a man in his 60s with renal cell carcinoma. CDR3 sequence (DNA): TGTGCCTGGAACAGGGACAGGCCCTATGGCTACACCTTC. It is translated as CAWNRDRPYGYTF.